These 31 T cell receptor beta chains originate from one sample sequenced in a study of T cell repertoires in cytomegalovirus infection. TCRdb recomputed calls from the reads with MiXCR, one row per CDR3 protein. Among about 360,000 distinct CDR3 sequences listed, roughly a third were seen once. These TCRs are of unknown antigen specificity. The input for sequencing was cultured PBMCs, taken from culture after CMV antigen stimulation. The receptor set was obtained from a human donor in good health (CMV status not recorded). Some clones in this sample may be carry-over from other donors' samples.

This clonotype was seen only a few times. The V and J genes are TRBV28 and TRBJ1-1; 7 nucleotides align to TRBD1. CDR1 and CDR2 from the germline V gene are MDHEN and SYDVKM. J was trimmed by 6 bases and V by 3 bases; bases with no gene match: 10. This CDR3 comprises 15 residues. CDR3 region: CASSFGGGRGAEAFF. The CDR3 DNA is TGTGCCAGCAGTTTCGGAGGGGGCAGAGGCGCTGAAGCTTTCTTT.

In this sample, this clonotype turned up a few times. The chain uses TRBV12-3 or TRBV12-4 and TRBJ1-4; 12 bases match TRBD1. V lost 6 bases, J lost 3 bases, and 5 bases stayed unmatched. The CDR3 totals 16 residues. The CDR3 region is CASSAGQGAANEKLFF. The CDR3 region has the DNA TGTGCCAGCAGCGCGGGACAGGGGGCCGCTAATGAAAAACTGTTTTTT.

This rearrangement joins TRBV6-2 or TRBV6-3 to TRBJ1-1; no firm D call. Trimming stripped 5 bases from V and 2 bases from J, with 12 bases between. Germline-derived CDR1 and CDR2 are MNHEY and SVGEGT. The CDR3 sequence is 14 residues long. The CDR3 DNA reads TGTGCCAGCAGTCAACCTAGGGTCAACACTGAAGCTTTCTTT. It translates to CASSQPRVNTEAFF.

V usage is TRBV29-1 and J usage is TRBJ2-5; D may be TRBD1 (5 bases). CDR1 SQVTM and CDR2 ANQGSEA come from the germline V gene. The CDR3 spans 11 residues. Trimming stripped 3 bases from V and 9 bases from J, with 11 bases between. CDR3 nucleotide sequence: TGCAGCGTTGACAGGGTTGAGGCCCAGTACTTC. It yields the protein CSVDRVEAQYF.

For the CDR3, the DNA is TGCGCCAGCAGTGTCACAGGGATGGGCACAGATACGCAGTATTTT. This translates into CASSVTGMGTDTQYF. This chain uses TRBV10-1 with TRBJ2-3; D possibly corresponds to TRBD1 (6 bases). V lost 4 bases to trimming and J lost 1 base, with 12 bases between them. Germline V gene lookup returns CDR1 WNHNN and CDR2 SYGVQD (reference sequence). CDR3 size: 15 residues.

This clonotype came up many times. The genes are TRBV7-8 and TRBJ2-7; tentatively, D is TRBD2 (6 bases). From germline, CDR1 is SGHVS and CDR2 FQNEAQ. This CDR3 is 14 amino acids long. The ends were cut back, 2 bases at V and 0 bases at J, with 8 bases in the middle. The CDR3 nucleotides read TGTGCCAGCAGCTTACCCGGGAGCTCCTACGAGCAGTACGTC. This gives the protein CASSLPGSSYEQYV.

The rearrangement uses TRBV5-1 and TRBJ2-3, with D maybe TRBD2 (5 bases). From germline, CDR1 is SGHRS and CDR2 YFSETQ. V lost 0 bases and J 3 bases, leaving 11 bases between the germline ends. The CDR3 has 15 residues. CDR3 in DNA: TGCGCCAGCAGCTTGGTTACTAGAGAAACAGATACGCAGTATTTT. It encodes CASSLVTRETDTQYF.

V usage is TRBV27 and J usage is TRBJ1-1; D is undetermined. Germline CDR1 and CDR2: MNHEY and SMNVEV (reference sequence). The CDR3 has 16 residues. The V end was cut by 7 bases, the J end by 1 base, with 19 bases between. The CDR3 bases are TGTGCCAGCAAATCTGAAAAGGTAGTTTCGAACACTGAAGCTTTCTTT. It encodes CASKSEKVVSNTEAFF.

CDR3 loop: CASSPISGNTIYF. CDR3 in DNA: TGTGCCAGCAGTCCCATCTCTGGAAACACCATATATTTT. This chain joins TRBV6-2 or TRBV6-3 and TRBJ1-3; D ambiguous. Germline V gene data show CDR1 as MNHEY and CDR2 as SVGEGT. V was cut by 5 bases and J by 0 bases, with 5 bases left in between. The CDR3 is 13 amino acids.

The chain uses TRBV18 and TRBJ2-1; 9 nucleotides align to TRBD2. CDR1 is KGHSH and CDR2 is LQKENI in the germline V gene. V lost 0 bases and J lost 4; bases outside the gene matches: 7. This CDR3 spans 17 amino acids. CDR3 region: CASSPPSLAGLYNEQFF. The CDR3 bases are TGTGCCAGCTCACCACCGAGCCTAGCGGGACTTTACAATGAGCAGTTCTTC.

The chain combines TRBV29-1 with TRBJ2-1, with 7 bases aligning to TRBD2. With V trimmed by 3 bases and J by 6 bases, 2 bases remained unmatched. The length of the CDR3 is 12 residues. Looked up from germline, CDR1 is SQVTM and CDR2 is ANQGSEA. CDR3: CSVDSGGNEQFF. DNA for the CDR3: TGCAGCGTTGATTCGGGAGGCAATGAGCAGTTCTTC.

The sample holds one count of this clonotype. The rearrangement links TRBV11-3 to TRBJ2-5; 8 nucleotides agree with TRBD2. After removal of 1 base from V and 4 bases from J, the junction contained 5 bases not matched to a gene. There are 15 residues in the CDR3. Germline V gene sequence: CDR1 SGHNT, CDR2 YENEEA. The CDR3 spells CASSLVPLAGETQYF. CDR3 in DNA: TGTGCCAGCAGCTTAGTCCCCCTAGCGGGAGAGACCCAGTACTTC.

The CDR3 here is CASRSSGRAYRETQYF. In DNA, the CDR3 is TGTGCCAGTAGGTCTAGCGGGAGGGCATACCGAGAGACCCAGTACTTC. The chain joins TRBV19 to TRBJ2-5; TRBD2 aligns across 12 bases. The CDR3 is 16 amino acids. Germline V lookup: CDR1 LNHDA, CDR2 SQIVND (reference sequence). The ends lost 6 bases at V and 4 bases at J; junction bases unmatched: 9. The complete variable domain, with remaining parts taken from reference TRBV19 and TRBJ2-5, reads DGGITQSPKYLFRKEGQNVTLSCEQNLNHDAMYWYRQDPGQGLRLIYYSQIVNDFQKGDIAEGYSVSREKKESFPLTVTSAQKNPTAFYLCASRSSGRAYRETQYFGPGTRLLVL.

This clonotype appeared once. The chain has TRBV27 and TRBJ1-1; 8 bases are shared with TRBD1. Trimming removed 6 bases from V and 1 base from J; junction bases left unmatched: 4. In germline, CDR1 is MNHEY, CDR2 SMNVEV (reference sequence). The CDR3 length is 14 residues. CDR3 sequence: CASSHGQGNTEAFF. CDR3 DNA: TGTGCCAGCAGCCACGGACAGGGGAACACTGAAGCTTTCTTT.

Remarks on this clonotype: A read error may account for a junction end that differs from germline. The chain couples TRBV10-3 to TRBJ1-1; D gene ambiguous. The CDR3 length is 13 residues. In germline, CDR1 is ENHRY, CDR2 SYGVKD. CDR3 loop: CAITEGVETEAFF. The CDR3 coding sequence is TGTGCCATCACTGAGGGCGTGGAGACTGAAGCTTTCTTT.

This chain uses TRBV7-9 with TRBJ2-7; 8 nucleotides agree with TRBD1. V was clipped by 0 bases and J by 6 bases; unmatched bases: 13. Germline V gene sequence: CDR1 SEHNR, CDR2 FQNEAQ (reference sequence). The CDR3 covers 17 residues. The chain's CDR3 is CASSLAARGQAQGEQYF. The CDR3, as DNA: TGTGCCAGCAGCTTAGCGGCTAGGGGACAGGCACAAGGCGAGCAGTACTTC.

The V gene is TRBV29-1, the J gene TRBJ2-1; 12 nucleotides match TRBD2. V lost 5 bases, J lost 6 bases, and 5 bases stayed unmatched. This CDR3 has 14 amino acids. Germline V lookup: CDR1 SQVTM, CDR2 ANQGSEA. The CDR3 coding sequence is TGCAGCGTTCTGGTGACTAGCGGGAGCAATGAGCAGTTCTTC. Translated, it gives CSVLVTSGSNEQFF.

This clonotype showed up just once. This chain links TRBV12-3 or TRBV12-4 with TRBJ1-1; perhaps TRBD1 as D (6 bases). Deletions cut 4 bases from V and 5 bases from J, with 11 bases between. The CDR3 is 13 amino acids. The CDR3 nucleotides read TGTGCCAGCAGTTCACAGGGAGTTACTGAAGCTTTCTTT. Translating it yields CASSSQGVTEAFF.

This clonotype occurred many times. The CDR3 DNA reads TGTGCCAGCAGTCCTACCGGGACAACGCAGTATTTT. Encoded protein: CASSPTGTTQYF. V is TRBV7-2 and J is TRBJ2-3, with D possibly being TRBD1 (6 bases). Germline CDR1 is SGHTA and CDR2 is FQGNSA. There are 12 residues in the CDR3. Trimming left V 6 bases short and J 9 bases short, with 13 bases between.

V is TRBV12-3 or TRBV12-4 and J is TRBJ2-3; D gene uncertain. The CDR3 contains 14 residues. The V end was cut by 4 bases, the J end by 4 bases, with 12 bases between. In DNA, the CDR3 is TGTGCCAGCAGTTCCAACCTCGCGTCAGATACGCAGTATTTT. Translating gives CASSSNLASDTQYF.

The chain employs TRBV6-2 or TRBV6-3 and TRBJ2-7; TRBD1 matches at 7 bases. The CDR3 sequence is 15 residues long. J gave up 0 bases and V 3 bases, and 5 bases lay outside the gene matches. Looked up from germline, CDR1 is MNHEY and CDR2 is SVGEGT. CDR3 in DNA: TGTGCCAGCAGTTATGGGACAGATTCCTCCTACGAGCAGTACGTC. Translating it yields CASSYGTDSSYEQYV.

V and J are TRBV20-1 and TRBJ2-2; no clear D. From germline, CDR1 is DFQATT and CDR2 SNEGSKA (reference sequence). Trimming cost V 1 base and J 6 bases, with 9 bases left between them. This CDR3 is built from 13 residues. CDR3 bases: TGCAGTGCTAGAGCGTTAGTAGCCGGGGAGCTGTTTTTT. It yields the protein CSARALVAGELFF.

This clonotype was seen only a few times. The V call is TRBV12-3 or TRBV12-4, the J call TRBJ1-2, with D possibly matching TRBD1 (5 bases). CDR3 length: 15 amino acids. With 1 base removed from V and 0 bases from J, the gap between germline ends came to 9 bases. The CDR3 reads CASSLDWTTNYGYTF. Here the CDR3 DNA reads TGTGCCAGCAGTTTAGATTGGACAACTAACTATGGCTACACCTTC.

This CDR3 is CASSPGGSGYNEQFF. CDR3 sequence (DNA): TGTGCCAGCAGTCCCGGGGGAAGCGGTTACAATGAGCAGTTCTTC. The rearrangement links TRBV6-1 to TRBJ2-1, with D perhaps matching TRBD2 (6 bases). There are 15 residues in the CDR3. The V gene's germline CDR1 is MNHNS and CDR2 SASEGT. The V end lost 5 bases, the J end lost 4 bases, and 15 bases lay between the germline ends.

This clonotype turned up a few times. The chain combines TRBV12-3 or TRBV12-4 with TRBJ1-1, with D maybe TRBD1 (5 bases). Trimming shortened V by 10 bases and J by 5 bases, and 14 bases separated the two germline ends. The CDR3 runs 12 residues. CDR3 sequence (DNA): TGTGCCACCCGGACATGGGGGACTGAAGCTTTCTTT. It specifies CATRTWGTEAFF.

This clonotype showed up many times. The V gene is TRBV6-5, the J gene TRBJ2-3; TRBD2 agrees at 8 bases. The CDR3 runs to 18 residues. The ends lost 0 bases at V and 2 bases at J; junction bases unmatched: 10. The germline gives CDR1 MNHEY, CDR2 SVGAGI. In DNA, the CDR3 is TGTGCCAGCAGTTACTCGAGACTGGAGCGGGAGCACACAGATACGCAGTATTTT. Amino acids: CASSYSRLEREHTDTQYF.

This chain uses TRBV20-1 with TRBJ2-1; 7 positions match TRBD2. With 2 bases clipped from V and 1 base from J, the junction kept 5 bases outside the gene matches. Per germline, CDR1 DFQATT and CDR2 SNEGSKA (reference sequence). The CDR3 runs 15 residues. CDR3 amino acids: CSARYAGVSYNEQFF. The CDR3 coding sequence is TGCAGTGCTAGATATGCGGGAGTGTCCTACAATGAGCAGTTCTTC.

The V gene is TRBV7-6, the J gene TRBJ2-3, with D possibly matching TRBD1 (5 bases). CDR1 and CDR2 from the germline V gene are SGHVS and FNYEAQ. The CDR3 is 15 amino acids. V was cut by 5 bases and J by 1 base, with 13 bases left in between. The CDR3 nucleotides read TGTGCCAGCAGCACGACAGCTCCGGGCACAGATACGCAGTATTTT. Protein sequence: CASSTTAPGTDTQYF.

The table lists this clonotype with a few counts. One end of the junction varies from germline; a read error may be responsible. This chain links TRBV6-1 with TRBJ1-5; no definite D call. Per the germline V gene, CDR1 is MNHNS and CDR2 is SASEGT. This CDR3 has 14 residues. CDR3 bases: TGTGCCAGCAGCGAAGCAATGGGAATCCAGCCCCAGCATTTT. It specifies CASSEAMGIQPQHF.

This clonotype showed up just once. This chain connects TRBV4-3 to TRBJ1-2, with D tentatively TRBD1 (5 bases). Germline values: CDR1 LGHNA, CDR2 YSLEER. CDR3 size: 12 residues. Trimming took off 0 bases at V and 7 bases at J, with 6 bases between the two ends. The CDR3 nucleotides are TGCGCCAGCAGCCAAGATCAGGGTGGCTACACCTTC. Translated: CASSQDQGGYTF.

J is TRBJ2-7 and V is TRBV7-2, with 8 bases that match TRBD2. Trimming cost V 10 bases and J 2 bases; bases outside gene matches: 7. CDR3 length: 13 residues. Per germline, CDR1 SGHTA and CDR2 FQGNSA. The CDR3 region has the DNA TGTGCCACTTCCGGAGCGGGAGCCTACGAGCAGTACTTC. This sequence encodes CATSGAGAYEQYF.